This TCR beta chain was sequenced for a study of T-cell reconstitution after alpha-beta-depleted transplantation in children. CDR3 length: 14 residues. Germline CDR1 is SGDLS and CDR2 is YYNGEE. The V end was cut by 4 bases, the J end by 3 bases, with 14 bases between. TCRbeta library construction was performed incorporating unique molecular identifiers. TCRdb reprocessed the PCR reads via MiXCR and lists one record per CDR3 protein. Found here are under 350,000 distinct CDR3 sequences, approximately 9.8% of them singletons; the top ten hold around 10%. This chain uses TRBV9 with TRBJ2-7; possibly TRBD2 for D (5 bases). This sequence was found in a human donor who donated a stem cell graft to a child with SCID. Sequencing used PBMCs from the stem cell graft donor, obtained from the stem cell graft. The CDR3 region is CASSPSGPYYEQYF. The CDR3 region has the DNA TGTGCCAGCAGCCCCAGCGGCCCTTACTACGAGCAGTACTTC.